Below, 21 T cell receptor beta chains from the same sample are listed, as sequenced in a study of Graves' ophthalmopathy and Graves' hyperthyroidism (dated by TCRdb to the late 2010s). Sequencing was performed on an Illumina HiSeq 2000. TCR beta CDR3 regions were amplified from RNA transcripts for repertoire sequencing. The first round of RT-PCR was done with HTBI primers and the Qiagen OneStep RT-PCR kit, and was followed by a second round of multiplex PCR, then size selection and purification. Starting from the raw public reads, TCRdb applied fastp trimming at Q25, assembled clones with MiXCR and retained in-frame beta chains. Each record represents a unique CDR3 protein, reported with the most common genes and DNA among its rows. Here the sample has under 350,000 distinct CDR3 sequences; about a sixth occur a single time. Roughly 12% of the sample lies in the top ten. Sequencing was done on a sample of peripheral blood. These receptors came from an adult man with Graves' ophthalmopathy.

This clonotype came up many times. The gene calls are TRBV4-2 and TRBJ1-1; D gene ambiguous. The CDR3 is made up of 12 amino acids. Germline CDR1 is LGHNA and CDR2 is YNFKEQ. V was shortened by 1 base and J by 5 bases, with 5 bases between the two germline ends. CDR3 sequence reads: CASSQGRTEAFF. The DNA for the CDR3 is TGTGCCAGCAGCCAAGGAAGGACTGAAGCTTTCTTT.

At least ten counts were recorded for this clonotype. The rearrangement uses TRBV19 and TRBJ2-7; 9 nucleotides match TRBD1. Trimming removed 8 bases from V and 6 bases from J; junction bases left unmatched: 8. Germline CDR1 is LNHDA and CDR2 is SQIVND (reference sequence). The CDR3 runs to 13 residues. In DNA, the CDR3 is TGTGCCAGTTCCCGGACAGGGGCTATCGAGCAGTACTTC. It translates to CASSRTGAIEQYF.

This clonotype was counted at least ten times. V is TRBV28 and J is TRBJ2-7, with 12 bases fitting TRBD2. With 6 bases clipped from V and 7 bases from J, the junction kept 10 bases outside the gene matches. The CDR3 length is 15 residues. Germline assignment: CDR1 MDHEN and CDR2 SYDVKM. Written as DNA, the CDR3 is TGTGCCAGCAGAAGACCTAGCGGGGGGGCATGGGAGCAGTACTTC. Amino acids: CASRRPSGGAWEQYF.

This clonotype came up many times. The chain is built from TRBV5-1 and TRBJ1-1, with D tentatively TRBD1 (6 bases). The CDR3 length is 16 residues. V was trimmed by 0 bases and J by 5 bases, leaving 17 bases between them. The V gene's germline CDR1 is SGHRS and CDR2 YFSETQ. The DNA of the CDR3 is TGCGCCAGCAGCTTGGGGACAGACAACAAGGGGACTGAAGCTTTCTTT. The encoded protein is CASSLGTDNKGTEAFF.

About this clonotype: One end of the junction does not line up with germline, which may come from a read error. The CDR3 reads CAISQGENYGYSF. The DNA of the CDR3 is TGTGCCATCAGCCAGGGGGAGAACTATGGCTACAGCTTC. The chain employs TRBV10-3 and TRBJ1-2; 7 nucleotides line up with TRBD1. CDR1 is ENHRY, CDR2 SYGVKD, per germline. The CDR3 consists of 13 residues.

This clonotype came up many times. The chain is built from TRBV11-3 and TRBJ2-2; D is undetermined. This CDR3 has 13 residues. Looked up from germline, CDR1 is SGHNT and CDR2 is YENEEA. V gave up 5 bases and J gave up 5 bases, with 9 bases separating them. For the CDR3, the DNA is TGTGCCAGCAGCCGGGTTGGGACCGGGGAGCTGTTTTTT. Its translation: CASSRVGTGELFF.

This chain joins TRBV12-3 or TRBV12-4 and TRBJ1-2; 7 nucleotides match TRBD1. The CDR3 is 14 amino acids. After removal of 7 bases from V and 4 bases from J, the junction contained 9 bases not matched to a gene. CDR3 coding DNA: TGTGCCAGCACCTCGACAGGGACCTTCTATGGCTACACCTTC. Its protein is CASTSTGTFYGYTF.

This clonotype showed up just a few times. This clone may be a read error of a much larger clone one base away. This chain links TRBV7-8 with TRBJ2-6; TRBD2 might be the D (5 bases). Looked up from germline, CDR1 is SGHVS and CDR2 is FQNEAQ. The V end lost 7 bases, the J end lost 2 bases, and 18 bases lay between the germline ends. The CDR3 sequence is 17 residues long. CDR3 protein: CASIFRGFGTGANVLTF. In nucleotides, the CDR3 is TGTGCCAGCATCTTTAGAGGGTTTGGGACTGGGGCCAACGTCCTGACTTTC.

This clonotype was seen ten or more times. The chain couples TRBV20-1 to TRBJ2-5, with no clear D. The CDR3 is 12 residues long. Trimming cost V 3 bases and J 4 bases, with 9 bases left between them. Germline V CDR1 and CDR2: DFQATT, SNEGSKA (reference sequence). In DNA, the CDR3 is TGCAGTGCTAGTTTTGGAAGAGAGACCCAGTACTTC. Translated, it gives CSASFGRETQYF.

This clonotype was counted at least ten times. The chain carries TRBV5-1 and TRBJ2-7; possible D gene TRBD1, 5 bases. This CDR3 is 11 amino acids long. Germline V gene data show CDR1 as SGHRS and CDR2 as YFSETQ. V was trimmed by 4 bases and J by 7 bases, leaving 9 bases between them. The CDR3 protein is CASSGTGEQYF. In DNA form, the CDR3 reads TGCGCCAGCAGCGGAACAGGAGAGCAGTACTTC.

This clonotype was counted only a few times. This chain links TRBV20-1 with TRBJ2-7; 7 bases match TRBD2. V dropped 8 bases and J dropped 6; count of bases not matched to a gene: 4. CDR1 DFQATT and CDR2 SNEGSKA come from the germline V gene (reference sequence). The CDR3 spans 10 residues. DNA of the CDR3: TGCAGTTGGGGGAGGGGCGAGCAGTACTTC. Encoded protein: CSWGRGEQYF.

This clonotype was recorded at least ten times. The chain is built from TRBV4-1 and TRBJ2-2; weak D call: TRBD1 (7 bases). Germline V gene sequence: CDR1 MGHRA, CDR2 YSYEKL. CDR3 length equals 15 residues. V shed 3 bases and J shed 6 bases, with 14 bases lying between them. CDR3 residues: CASSQGTERAGELFF. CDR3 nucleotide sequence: TGCGCCAGCAGCCAGGGGACAGAGCGGGCCGGGGAGCTGTTTTTT.

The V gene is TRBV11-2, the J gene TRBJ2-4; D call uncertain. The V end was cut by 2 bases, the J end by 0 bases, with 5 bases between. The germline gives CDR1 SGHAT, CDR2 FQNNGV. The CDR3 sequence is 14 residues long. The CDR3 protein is CASSLFKAKNIQYF. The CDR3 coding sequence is TGTGCCAGCAGCTTATTTAAAGCCAAAAACATTCAGTACTTC. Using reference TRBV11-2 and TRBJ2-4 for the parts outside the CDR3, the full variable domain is EAGVAQSPRYKIIEKRQSVAFWCNPISGHATLYWYQQILGQGPKLLIQFQNNGVVDDSQLPKDRFSAERLKGVDSTLKIQPAKLEDSAVYLCASSLFKAKNIQYFGAGTRLSVL.

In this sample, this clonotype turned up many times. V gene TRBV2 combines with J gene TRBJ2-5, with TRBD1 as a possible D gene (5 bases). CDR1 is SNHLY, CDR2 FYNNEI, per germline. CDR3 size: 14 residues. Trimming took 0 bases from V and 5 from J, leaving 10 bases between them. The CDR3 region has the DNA TGTGCCAGCAGTGAAGCACGCAGGGTTGAGACCCAGTACTTC. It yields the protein CASSEARRVETQYF. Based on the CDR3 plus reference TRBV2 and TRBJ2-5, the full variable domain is EPEVTQTPSHQVTQMGQEVILRCVPISNHLYFYWYRQILGQKVEFLVSFYNNEISEKSEIFDDQFSVERPDGSNFTLKIRSTKLEDSAMYFCASSEARRVETQYFGPGTRLLVL.

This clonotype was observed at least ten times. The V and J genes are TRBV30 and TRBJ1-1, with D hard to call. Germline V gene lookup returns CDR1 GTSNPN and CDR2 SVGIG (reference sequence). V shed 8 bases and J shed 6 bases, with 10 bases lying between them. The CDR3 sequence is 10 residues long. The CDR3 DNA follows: TGTGCCGGCCTTAGGGCTGAAGCTTTCTTT. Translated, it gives CAGLRAEAFF.

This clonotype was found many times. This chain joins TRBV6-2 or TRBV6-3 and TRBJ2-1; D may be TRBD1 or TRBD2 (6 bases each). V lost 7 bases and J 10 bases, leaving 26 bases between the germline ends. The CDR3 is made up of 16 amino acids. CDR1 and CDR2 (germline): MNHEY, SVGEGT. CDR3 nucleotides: TGTGCCAGCAACCGCACCCCGGGGGCGGTAGCGGAGGAGCAGTTCTTC. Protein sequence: CASNRTPGAVAEEQFF.

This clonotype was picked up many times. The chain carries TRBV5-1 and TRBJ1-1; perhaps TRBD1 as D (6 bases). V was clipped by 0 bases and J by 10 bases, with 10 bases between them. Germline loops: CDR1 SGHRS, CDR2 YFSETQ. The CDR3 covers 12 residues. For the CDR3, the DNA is TGCGCCAGCAGCTTGGCAGGGGTTGTAGCTTTCTTT. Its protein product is CASSLAGVVAFF. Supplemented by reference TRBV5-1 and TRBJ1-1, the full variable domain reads KAGVTQTPRYLIKTRGQQVTLSCSPISGHRSVSWYQQTPGQGLQFLFEYFSETQRNKGNFPGRFSGRQFSNSRSEMNVSTLELGDSALYLCASSLAGVVAFFGQGTRLTVV.

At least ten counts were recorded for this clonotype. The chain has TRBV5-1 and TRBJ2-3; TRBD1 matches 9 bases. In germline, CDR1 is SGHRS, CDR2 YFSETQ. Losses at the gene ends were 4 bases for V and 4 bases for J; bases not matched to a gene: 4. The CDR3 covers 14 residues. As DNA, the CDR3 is TGCGCCAGCAGCCGAACAGGGGGCCCAGATACGCAGTATTTT. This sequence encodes CASSRTGGPDTQYF.

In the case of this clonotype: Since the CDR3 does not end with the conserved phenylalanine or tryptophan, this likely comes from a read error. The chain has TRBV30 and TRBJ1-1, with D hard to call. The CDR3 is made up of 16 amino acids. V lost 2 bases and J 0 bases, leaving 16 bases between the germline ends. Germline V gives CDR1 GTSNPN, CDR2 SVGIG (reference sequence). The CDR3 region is CAWSTCRTAMNTEAFS. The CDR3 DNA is TGTGCCTGGAGTACCTGCCGGACGGCCATGAACACTGAAGCTTTCTCT.

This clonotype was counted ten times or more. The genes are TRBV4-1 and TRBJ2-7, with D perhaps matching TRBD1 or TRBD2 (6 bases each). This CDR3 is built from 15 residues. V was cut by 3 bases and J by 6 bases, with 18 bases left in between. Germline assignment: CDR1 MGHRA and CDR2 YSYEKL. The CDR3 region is CASSQSPIRGVEQYF. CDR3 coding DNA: TGCGCCAGCAGCCAGTCGCCTATTAGGGGGGTCGAGCAGTACTTC.

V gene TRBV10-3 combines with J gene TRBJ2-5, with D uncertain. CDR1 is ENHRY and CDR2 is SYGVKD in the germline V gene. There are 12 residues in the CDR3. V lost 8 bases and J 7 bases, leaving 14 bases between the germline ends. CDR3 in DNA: TGTGCCATCCTGGCAGAATCTGGGACCCAGTACTTC. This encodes CAILAESGTQYF.